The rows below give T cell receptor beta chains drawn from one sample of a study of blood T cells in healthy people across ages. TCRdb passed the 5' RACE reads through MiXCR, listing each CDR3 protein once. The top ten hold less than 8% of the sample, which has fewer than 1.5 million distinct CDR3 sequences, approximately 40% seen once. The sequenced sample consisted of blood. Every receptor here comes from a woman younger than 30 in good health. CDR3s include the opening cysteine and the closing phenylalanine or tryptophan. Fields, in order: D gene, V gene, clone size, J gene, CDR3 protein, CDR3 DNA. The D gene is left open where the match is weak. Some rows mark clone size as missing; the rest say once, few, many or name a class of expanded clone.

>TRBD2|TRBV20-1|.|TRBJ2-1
CSVRTSGSNYNEQFF
TGCAGTGTGAGGACTAGCGGGAGCAACTACAATGAGCAGTTCTTC
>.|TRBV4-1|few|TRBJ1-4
CASSHPVTVKLFF
TGCGCCAGCAGCCACCCAGTTACAGTAAAACTGTTTTTT
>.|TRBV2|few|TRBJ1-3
CASRYGRGDLTGNTIYF
TGTGCCAGCAGATATGGTAGGGGCGACCTCACTGGAAACACCATATATTTT
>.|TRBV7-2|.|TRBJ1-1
CASKTRGYLRDTEAFF
TGTGCCAGCAAAACGAGGGGGTATCTTAGGGACACTGAAGCTTTCTTT
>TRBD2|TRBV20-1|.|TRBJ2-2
CSASSGLADNGELFF
TGCAGTGCTAGCTCAGGACTAGCGGACAACGGGGAGCTGTTTTTT
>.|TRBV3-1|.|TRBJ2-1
CASSQERGGEQFF
TGTGCCAGCAGCCAAGAAAGGGGCGGGGAGCAGTTCTTC
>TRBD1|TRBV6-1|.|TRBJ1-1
CASSEEGAGQKAFF
TGTGCCAGCAGTGAAGAGGGTGCGGGACAGAAAGCTTTCTTT
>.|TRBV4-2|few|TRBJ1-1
CASSQAGGMNTEAFF
TGTGCCAGCAGCCAAGCGGGAGGCATGAACACTGAAGCTTTCTTT
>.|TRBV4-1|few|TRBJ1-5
CASSQDPGTFQPQHF
TGCGCCAGCAGCCAAGATCCAGGGACTTTTCAGCCCCAGCATTTT
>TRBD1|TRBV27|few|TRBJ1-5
CASGGGTGWAQPQHF
TGTGCCAGCGGGGGGGGGACAGGGTGGGCTCAGCCCCAGCATTTT
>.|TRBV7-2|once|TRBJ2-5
CASSPRGTIEQYF
TGTGCCAGCAGCCCTAGGGGCACAATTGAGCAGTACTTC
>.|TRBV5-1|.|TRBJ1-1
CASSERDRGTEAFF
TGCGCCAGCAGCGAGAGAGATCGGGGCACTGAAGCTTTCTTT
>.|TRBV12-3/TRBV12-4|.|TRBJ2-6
CASSRPGSSGANVLTF
TGTGCCAGCAGCCGGCCAGGGAGCTCTGGGGCCAACGTCCTGACTTTC
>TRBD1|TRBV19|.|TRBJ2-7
CASSIAGTGYEQYF
TGTGCCAGTAGTATCGCCGGGACAGGTTACGAGCAGTACTTC
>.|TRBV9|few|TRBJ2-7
CASSGGLSISYEQYF
TGTGCCAGCAGCGGGGGTTTATCGATCTCCTACGAGCAGTACTTC
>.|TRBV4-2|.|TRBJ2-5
CASSQVPSFETQYF
TGTGCCAGCAGCCAAGTTCCCTCGTTTGAGACCCAGTACTTC
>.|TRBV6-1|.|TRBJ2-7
CASSFSRTYEQYF
TGTGCCAGCAGTTTTAGTCGAACCTACGAGCAGTACTTC
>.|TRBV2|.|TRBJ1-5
CASSERATGAGQPQHF
TGTGCCAGCAGTGAAAGGGCGACAGGCGCAGGTCAGCCCCAGCATTTT
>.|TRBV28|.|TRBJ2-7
CASRPQGFSSEQYF
TGTGCCAGCAGACCTCAGGGTTTTTCATCCGAGCAGTACTTC
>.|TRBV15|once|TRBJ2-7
CATSRDLDVDEQYF
TGTGCCACCAGCAGAGATTTGGATGTGGACGAGCAGTACTTC
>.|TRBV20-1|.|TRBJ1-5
CSAPEQGVGPQHF
TGCAGTGCCCCAGAGCAGGGCGTGGGCCCCCAGCATTTT
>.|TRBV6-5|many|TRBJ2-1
CATGDSENEQFF
TGTGCCACGGGGGACAGCGAAAATGAGCAGTTCTTC
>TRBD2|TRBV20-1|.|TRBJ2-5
CSARDDLAVYETQYF
TGCAGTGCTAGAGATGATCTAGCGGTGTACGAGACCCAGTACTTC
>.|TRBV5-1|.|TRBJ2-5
CASSLALTGVRGETQYF
TGTGCCAGCAGCTTGGCCCTCACGGGAGTGCGAGGAGAGACCCAGTACTTC
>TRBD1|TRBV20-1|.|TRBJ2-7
CSAKGTGNSYEQYF
TGCAGTGCTAAAGGGACAGGGAATTCCTACGAGCAGTACTTC
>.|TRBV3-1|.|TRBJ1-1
CASSRQGGGNTKAFF
TGTGCCAGCAGCCGCCAAGGGGGGGGGAACACTAAAGCTTTCTTT
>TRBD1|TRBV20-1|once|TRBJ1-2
CSARDRQAGGAGGYTF
TGCAGTGCTAGAGATCGCCAGGCAGGGGGCGCGGGGGGCTACACCTTC
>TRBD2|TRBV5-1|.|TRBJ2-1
CASSLSTSGRGEQFF
TGCGCCAGCAGCTTGTCGACTAGCGGGCGGGGTGAGCAGTTCTTC
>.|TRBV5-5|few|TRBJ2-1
CASSLVGVEQFF
TGTGCCAGCAGCTTGGTAGGTGTGGAGCAGTTCTTC
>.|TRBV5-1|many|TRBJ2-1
CASSFEIYNEQFF
TGCGCCAGCAGCTTTGAGATCTACAATGAGCAGTTCTTC
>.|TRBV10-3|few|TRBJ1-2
CAIGVQPNYGYTF
TGTGCCATAGGGGTACAGCCTAACTATGGCTACACCTTC
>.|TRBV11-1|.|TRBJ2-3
CASSLKELENTQYF
TGTGCCAGCAGCTTAAAGGAATTGGAGAATACGCAGTATTTT
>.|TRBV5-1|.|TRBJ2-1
CASSVGSVNEQFF
TGCGCCAGCAGCGTGGGAAGCGTCAATGAGCAGTTCTTC
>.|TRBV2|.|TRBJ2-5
CASSEFRTEPKGQYF
TGTGCCAGCAGTGAATTCAGAACAGAACCAAAGGGACAGTACTTC
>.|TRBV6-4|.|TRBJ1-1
CASSTGKSTEAFF
TGTGCCAGCAGTACAGGGAAGAGCACTGAAGCTTTCTTT
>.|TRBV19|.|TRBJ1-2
CASSSRGAGSDYGYTF
TGTGCCAGTAGTAGTCGAGGGGCAGGGTCCGACTATGGCTACACCTTC
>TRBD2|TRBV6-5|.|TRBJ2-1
CASRRTSGVHEQFF
TGTGCCAGCAGGAGGACTAGCGGGGTCCACGAGCAGTTCTTC
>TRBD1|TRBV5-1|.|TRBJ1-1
CASSRDDRGTNTEAFF
TGCGCCAGCAGCAGGGACGACAGGGGGACGAACACTGAAGCTTTCTTT
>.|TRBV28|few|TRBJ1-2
CASSRGRRYGYTF
TGTGCCAGCAGCCGGGGACGCCGATATGGCTACACCTTC
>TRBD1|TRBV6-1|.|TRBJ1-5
CASSEAGQGKQPQHF
TGTGCCAGCAGTGAAGCGGGACAGGGGAAGCAGCCCCAGCATTTT